A single sample is the source of the 16 T cell receptor beta chains below, sequenced in a study of Ad26.COV2.S vaccination and SARS-CoV-2 variants. Assay: immunoSEQ multiplex PCR; the TCRdb copy retains only in-frame clones and omits some. The table has around 400,000 clones, approximately 92% seen once. The treatment: roughly 20 received Ad26.COV2.S at low or high dose, single or two shots; several received placebo; per-sample allocation not given. After the first vaccine or placebo injection, samples were drawn on day 63. The sequenced sample was peripheral blood, obtained in a trial of Ad26.COV2.S vaccine versus placebo. The receptor source for this set is a person between 18 and 65 years old who received the Ad26.COV2.S COVID-19 vaccine or a placebo.

The chain recombines TRBV5-1 with TRBJ1-2, with 8 bases fitting TRBD1. Trimming at V came to 6 bases and at J to 8 bases, leaving 12 bases not matched to a gene. Germline CDR1 is SGHRS and CDR2 is YFSETQ. This CDR3 is 14 amino acids long. CDR3 protein: CASTRRQGREGYTF. The DNA of the CDR3 is TGCGCCAGCACCCGACGACAGGGGCGGGAAGGCTACACCTTC.

CDR3 coding DNA: TGTGCCAGCTCGCCTAATCAGGGACGTGCTAATGAAAAACTGTTTTTT. Protein product: CASSPNQGRANEKLFF. This chain joins TRBV18 and TRBJ1-4; perhaps TRBD1 as D (5 bases). The germline CDR1 and CDR2 sequences are KGHSH and LQKENI. Trimming removed 6 bases from V and 3 bases from J, with 17 bases in between. CDR3 size: 16 residues. The full variable domain, rest sourced from reference TRBV18 and TRBJ1-4, is NAGVMQNPRHLVRRRGQEARLRCSPMKGHSHVYWYRQLPEEGLKFMVYLQKENIIDESGMPKERFSAEFPKEGPSILRIQQVVRGDSAAYFCASSPNQGRANEKLFFGSGTQLSVL.

This clone was seen a few times. V and J are TRBV29-1 and TRBJ2-1; no clear D gene. Trimming shortened V by 2 bases and J by 1 base, and 12 bases separated the two germline ends. The CDR3 has 15 amino acids. CDR1 and CDR2 from the germline V gene are SQVTM and ANQGSEA. Written as DNA, the CDR3 is TGCAGCGTTGAATTTGGCGCTCAATCCTACAATGAGCAGTTCTTC. Its translation: CSVEFGAQSYNEQFF.

The chain has TRBV5-1 and TRBJ2-5; D unclear. CDR3 length equals 14 residues. CDR1 and CDR2 from the germline V gene are SGHRS and YFSETQ. Trimming took 0 bases from V and 1 from J, leaving 7 bases between them. This chain's CDR3 is CASSLVGFQETQYF. CDR3 nucleotide sequence: TGCGCCAGCAGCTTGGTTGGATTCCAAGAGACCCAGTACTTC.

CDR3 loop: CASSFGTSGSWGEQFF. DNA of the CDR3: TGCGCCAGCAGCTTCGGGACTAGCGGGAGTTGGGGTGAGCAGTTCTTC. The chain carries TRBV4-1 and TRBJ2-1; the match to TRBD2 covers 14 bases. The V gene end was trimmed by 5 bases and the J gene end by 9 bases; junction bases not matched to a gene: 9. This CDR3 is 16 amino acids long. CDR1 MGHRA and CDR2 YSYEKL come from the germline V gene.

The rearrangement joins TRBV5-8 to TRBJ2-5, with TRBD2 identical over 9 bases. Looked up from germline, CDR1 is SGHTS and CDR2 is YDEGEE. The V gene end was trimmed by 0 bases and the J gene end by 1 base; junction bases not matched to a gene: 10. This CDR3 contains 18 residues. Here the CDR3 DNA reads TGTGCCAGCAGCTTGGGACTAGCGGTGGGGACGTTCCAAGAGACCCAGTACTTC. It is translated as CASSLGLAVGTFQETQYF.

A single count supports this clone. The J gene is TRBJ1-1, the V gene TRBV7-9, with D hard to call. The length of the CDR3 is 12 residues. Per germline, CDR1 SEHNR and CDR2 FQNEAQ (reference sequence). Trimming cost V 5 bases and J 7 bases, with 11 bases left between them. In DNA form, the CDR3 reads TGTGCCAGCAGCCAGGCGCGGGGTGAAGCTTTCTTT. Translation gives CASSQARGEAFF.

The chain carries TRBV4-3 and TRBJ2-5; D unclear. The V end was cut by 0 bases, the J end by 0 bases, with 8 bases between. Per the germline V gene, CDR1 is LGHNA and CDR2 is YSLEER. CDR3 size: 15 residues. CDR3 in amino acids: CASSQDRSYQETQYF. CDR3 in DNA: TGCGCCAGCAGCCAAGATCGGAGCTACCAAGAGACCCAGTACTTC.

V and J are TRBV7-2 and TRBJ2-3, with 11 nucleotides matching TRBD2. Germline CDR1 reads SGHTA; CDR2 reads FQGNSA. V was pared by 5 bases and J by 0 bases, with 10 bases of the junction left unmatched. CDR3 length: 18 amino acids. CDR3 in amino acids: CASSPAIAGGESTDTQYF. As DNA, the CDR3 is TGTGCCAGCAGCCCAGCTATAGCGGGAGGGGAGAGCACAGATACGCAGTATTTT.

The genes are TRBV29-1 and TRBJ2-1; D tentatively fits TRBD1 or TRBD2 (5 bases each). V dropped 3 bases and J dropped 5 bases, with 26 bases sitting between them. Germline lookup yields CDR1 SQVTM and CDR2 ANQGSEA. The CDR3 is 18 residues long. DNA of the CDR3: TGCAGCGTTGAGGGGACGGCAGGGCGATTCCCCCACAACAATGAGCAGTTCTTC. Residues: CSVEGTAGRFPHNNEQFF.

The rearrangement links TRBV13 to TRBJ2-7; TRBD2 agrees at 7 bases. Trimming removed 1 base from V and 3 bases from J; junction bases left unmatched: 3. Per the germline V gene, CDR1 is PRHDT and CDR2 is FYEKMQ (reference sequence). The CDR3 runs to 14 residues. CDR3: CASSLEGGSYEQYF. DNA of the CDR3: TGTGCCAGCAGCTTAGAGGGCGGGAGCTACGAGCAGTACTTC.

This chain links TRBV30 with TRBJ2-2; TRBD2 matches 8 bases. This CDR3 comprises 14 residues. V lost 4 bases and J lost 8; bases outside the gene matches: 9. The V gene's germline CDR1 is GTSNPN and CDR2 SVGIG (reference sequence). CDR3 region: CAWIAGSLKGELFF. In nucleotides, the CDR3 is TGTGCCTGGATAGCGGGATCCCTTAAAGGGGAGCTGTTTTTT.

This clone has only one observation. The chain is built from TRBV6-6 and TRBJ2-1, with D unresolved. Germline V gene sequence: CDR1 MNHNY, CDR2 SVGAGI (reference sequence). This CDR3 has 15 residues. With 10 bases removed from V and 8 bases from J, the gap between germline ends came to 24 bases. The CDR3 region is CATTMDPTLDDEQFF. CDR3 nucleotides: TGTGCCACCACAATGGACCCTACTTTGGACGATGAGCAGTTCTTC.

The chain recombines TRBV6-6 with TRBJ2-7; possible D gene TRBD2, 6 bases. Trimming left V 4 bases short and J 2 bases short, with 15 bases between. Looked up from germline, CDR1 is MNHNY and CDR2 is SVGAGI (reference sequence). The CDR3 is made up of 15 amino acids. The DNA for the CDR3 is TGTGCCAGCAGTTTGAACGGGGGTTTTACCTACGAGCAGTACTTC. Protein sequence: CASSLNGGFTYEQYF.

This clone was detected only a few times. V gene TRBV19 combines with J gene TRBJ2-1; 9 bases line up with TRBD1. Looked up from germline, CDR1 is LNHDA and CDR2 is SQIVND (reference sequence). The CDR3 totals 15 residues. The V gene end was trimmed by 5 bases and the J gene end by 8 bases; junction bases not matched to a gene: 10. Written as DNA, the CDR3 is TGTGCCAGTAGTTACGGGACAGGGCCCCAATATGAGCAGTTCTTC. Protein sequence: CASSYGTGPQYEQFF.

The chain links TRBV6-2 or TRBV6-3 to TRBJ1-5; D not resolved. V was clipped by 3 bases and J by 4 bases, with 13 bases between them. The CDR3 contains 15 residues. The germline gives CDR1 MNHEY, CDR2 SVGEGT. CDR3 amino acids: CASSYTRASNQPQHF. DNA of the CDR3: TGTGCCAGCAGTTATACTCGGGCTTCGAATCAGCCCCAGCATTTT.